This T cell receptor (beta chain) came from a study of quantifying T cell responses using KT2 cells. About the study: TCR alpha and beta constant-region primers primed reverse transcription of RNA.

The CDR3 spans 22 residues, counting both ends. Known numbers of the T cell clone KT2 were added to PBMC. The cDNA 3' end received a ligated oligonucleotide with a UMI. The first PCR ran about 4 cycles with an equimolar RC1.1 and RC1.2 beta primer mix. TCRdb re-called the UMI-ligation and nested PCR reads with MiXCR, one entry per CDR3 protein. The table includes fewer than 50,000 distinct CDR3 sequences, over 15% detected once. A remark on this clonotype: The limits of the CDR3 on the DNA are not certain, so only TCRdb's listed CDR3 is given.

Sequencing input: PBMCs spiked with cells of the T cell clone KT2. V is TRBV7-5 and J is TRBJ2-5; the table gives TRBD1 as D, unverified against the DNA. TRBV7-5 corresponds to a pseudogene. This clonotype was obtained from a human donor. The CDR3 sequence is CISVPEAKEPPPTGGGQETQYF.